These 30 T cell receptor beta chains came from one sample sequenced in a study of T cells in Graves' hyperthyroidism and ophthalmopathy. Researchers amplified the TCR beta CDR3 regions from RNA transcripts. During a first-round RT-PCR of the TCR CDR3, the HTBI primer set was used. TCRdb used MiXCR to reprocess the multiplex PCR reads, holding one entry per CDR3 protein. The profile covers over 250,000 distinct CDR3 sequences, with over 20% appearing a single time and over 55% taken by the ten largest. The sequencing sample was made of blood. These receptors were taken from a man aged 25 to 40 with Graves' ophthalmopathy.

The J gene is TRBJ2-2, the V gene TRBV27; D assignment may be TRBD1 or TRBD2 (5 bases each). From germline, CDR1 is MNHEY and CDR2 SMNVEV (reference sequence). This CDR3 comprises 14 residues. V lost 7 bases to trimming and J lost 6 bases, with 15 bases between them. For the CDR3, the DNA is TGTGCCAGCACCGTATGGGGGAGAGCCGGGGAGCTGTTTTTT. It is translated as CASTVWGRAGELFF.

This chain links TRBV2 with TRBJ1-3; D is ambiguous. The CDR3 has 13 amino acids. V gave up 7 bases and J gave up 5 bases, with 12 bases separating them. The germline CDR1 and CDR2 sequences are SNHLY and FYNNEI. CDR3 in amino acids: CASTRRNRNTIYF. CDR3 DNA: TGTGCCAGCACCCGAAGAAACAGAAACACCATATATTTT.

This clonotype has at least ten counts. The CDR3 sequence is CASSHGQAGHGYTF. The CDR3 nucleotides read TGTGCCAGCAGCCACGGACAGGCGGGACATGGCTACACCTTC. The rearrangement uses TRBV3-1 and TRBJ1-2, with 7 bases aligning to TRBD1. CDR3 length: 14 amino acids. Germline values: CDR1 LGHDT, CDR2 YNNKEL (reference sequence). Trimming removed 3 bases from V and 6 bases from J; junction bases left unmatched: 7.

This clonotype was picked up many times. The chain links TRBV7-3 to TRBJ2-7, with D perhaps being TRBD1 or TRBD2 (6 bases each). V lost 7 bases and J 0 bases, leaving 16 bases between the germline ends. This CDR3 spans 15 amino acids. The germline V gene encodes CDR1 SGHTA and CDR2 FQGTGA. The CDR3 loop reads CASIYGGSRSYEQYF. The CDR3 bases are TGTGCCAGCATCTACGGGGGCTCTCGCTCCTACGAGCAGTACTTC.

V is TRBV4-2 and J is TRBJ1-2, with 8 bases that match TRBD1. V shed 0 bases and J 8 bases; nucleotides not matched to a gene: 11. This CDR3 contains 16 residues. Germline CDR1 reads LGHNA; CDR2 reads YNFKEQ. The DNA for the CDR3 is TGTGCCAGCAGCCAAGATCGGACAGGGTCCACAATGGGCTACACCTTC. Translation: CASSQDRTGSTMGYTF.

This clonotype was observed a few times. The chain carries TRBV6-1 and TRBJ2-1; D is perhaps TRBD2 (7 bases). In germline, CDR1 is MNHNS, CDR2 SASEGT. CDR3 length: 16 residues. Between the trimmed V and J ends, which lost 5 bases and 7 bases, there was a span of 21 bases. CDR3 DNA sequence: TGTGCCAGCAGTTCCCCTTACGCGGGGGCGGGGAATGAGCAGTTCTTC. Protein: CASSSPYAGAGNEQFF.

This clonotype was seen a few times. The CDR3 sequence is CASSLGRARNFEQFF. CDR3 DNA sequence: TGCGCCAGCAGCTTGGGGCGGGCCAGGAATTTTGAGCAGTTCTTC. The chain carries TRBV5-1 and TRBJ2-1; TRBD2 is a possible D gene (5 bases). V lost 0 bases to trimming and J lost 9 bases, with 16 bases between them. CDR1 is SGHRS and CDR2 is YFSETQ in the germline V gene. The CDR3 is made up of 15 amino acids.

The chain carries TRBV10-3 and TRBJ2-1, with 7 positions matching TRBD1. The CDR3 totals 15 residues. Germline V gives CDR1 ENHRY, CDR2 SYGVKD. V was pared by 3 bases and J by 7 bases, with 9 bases of the junction left unmatched. This CDR3 is CAISDPGQVFNEQFF. CDR3 nucleotide sequence: TGTGCCATCAGTGACCCCGGACAGGTTTTTAATGAGCAGTTCTTC.

This clonotype was seen a handful of times. This chain uses TRBV7-2 with TRBJ2-1; 12 nucleotides agree with TRBD2. The CDR3 sequence is 18 residues long. The germline gives CDR1 SGHTA, CDR2 FQGNSA. Trimming took 4 bases from V and 0 from J; bases not matched to a gene: 7. This CDR3 reads CASSSSGRALTSYNEQFF. CDR3 in DNA: TGTGCCAGCAGCTCTAGCGGGAGGGCCTTGACCTCCTACAATGAGCAGTTCTTC.

V is TRBV6-4 and J is TRBJ2-2; D is possibly TRBD2 (5 bases). The CDR3 runs 14 residues. The V end was cut by 2 bases, the J end by 3 bases, with 7 bases between. The germline V gene has CDR1 MRHNA and CDR2 SNTAGT. CDR3 amino acids: CASSDGSDTGELFF. CDR3 DNA: TGTGCCAGCAGTGACGGGAGTGACACCGGGGAGCTGTTTTTT.

The chain employs TRBV20-1 and TRBJ2-5; tentatively, D is TRBD2 (6 bases). Germline lookup yields CDR1 DFQATT and CDR2 SNEGSKA (reference sequence). The CDR3 runs to 11 residues. Trimming shortened V by 6 bases and J by 2 bases, and 7 bases separated the two germline ends. CDR3 region: CSATRQETQYF. CDR3 nucleotide sequence: TGCAGTGCGACTAGACAAGAGACCCAGTACTTC.

CDR3 region: CASSQLPLEGGREKLFF. The CDR3 DNA reads as TGTGCCAGCAGCCAACTACCCCTGGAGGGGGGTCGAGAAAAACTGTTTTTT. The chain joins TRBV11-1 to TRBJ1-4; D is possibly TRBD1 (6 bases). The germline gives CDR1 SGHAT, CDR2 FQDESV (reference sequence). V shed 5 bases and J shed 8 bases, with 24 bases lying between them. The CDR3 spans 17 residues.

In this sample, this clonotype turned up a few times. The chain employs TRBV4-1 and TRBJ2-2; 9 bases fit TRBD2. This CDR3 is built from 17 residues. V lost 4 bases, J lost 6 bases, and 12 bases stayed unmatched. The germline V gene has CDR1 MGHRA and CDR2 YSYEKL. CDR3 sequence reads: CASSLRLSLAGAGELFF. The DNA of the CDR3 is TGCGCCAGCAGCCTTAGGTTGTCACTAGCGGGTGCCGGGGAGCTGTTTTTT.

The sample holds a few counts of this clonotype. This chain links TRBV6-5 with TRBJ2-5; D call uncertain. V lost 0 bases to trimming and J lost 1 base, with 9 bases between them. Germline assignment: CDR1 MNHEY and CDR2 SVGAGI. The CDR3 has 15 amino acids. In nucleotides, the CDR3 is TGTGCCAGCAGTTACTCCCCGAGGTCCCAAGAGACCCAGTACTTC. Translated, it gives CASSYSPRSQETQYF.

The chain joins TRBV30 to TRBJ2-1; D gene ambiguous. Deletions cut 1 base from V and 4 bases from J, with 8 bases between. Germline values: CDR1 GTSNPN, CDR2 SVGIG (reference sequence). CDR3 length: 13 amino acids. The CDR3 loop is CAWSAYPYNEQFF. DNA of the CDR3: TGTGCCTGGAGTGCCTACCCATACAATGAGCAGTTCTTC.

Note on this clonotype: At one end, the junction sequence differs from germline, possibly due to a read error. This chain links TRBV6-5 with TRBJ2-1, with D possibly matching TRBD2 (6 bases). Germline CDR1 MNHEY, CDR2 SVGAGI. This CDR3 is built from 17 residues. CDR3 amino acids: CASSYTLGGTSYNERFF. CDR3 nucleotides: TGTGCCAGCAGTTACACCCTAGGCGGGACGTCCTACAATGAGCGGTTCTTC.

This chain joins TRBV19 and TRBJ2-3; TRBD2 matches at 10 bases. The CDR3 runs to 13 residues. The germline CDR1 and CDR2 sequences are LNHDA and SQIVND (reference sequence). The CDR3: CYTSGISPDTQYF. The CDR3 nucleotides are TGTTACACTAGCGGGATTAGCCCAGATACGCAGTATTTT.

The sample holds a few counts of this clonotype. V and J are TRBV28 and TRBJ2-7; D remains unclear. The CDR3 has 14 residues. Between the trimmed V and J ends, which lost 1 base and 2 bases, there was a span of 9 bases. Germline V gives CDR1 MDHEN, CDR2 SYDVKM. The CDR3 coding sequence is TGTGCCAGCAGTTTATCTCAGCGAACCTACGAGCAGTACTTC. Its translation is CASSLSQRTYEQYF.

The rearrangement uses TRBV20-1 and TRBJ2-7; TRBD2 matches 12 bases. Unmatched junction bases numbered 3, after V lost 2 bases and J lost 4 bases. This CDR3 region has 14 residues. CDR1 DFQATT and CDR2 SNEGSKA come from the germline V gene (reference sequence). CDR3 amino acids: CSARLAGGPYEQYF. In nucleotides, the CDR3 is TGCAGTGCTAGACTAGCGGGGGGGCCTTACGAGCAGTACTTC.

The chain uses TRBV5-8 and TRBJ1-2; possible D gene TRBD1, 5 bases. This CDR3 spans 16 amino acids. The V and J ends lost 1 base and 6 bases respectively, with 19 bases between them. CDR1 and CDR2 (germline): SGHTS, YDEGEE. CDR3 DNA: TGTGCCAGCAGCTTGAGATTGTTGGGGGAGCGAGATGGCTACACCTTC. Its protein is CASSLRLLGERDGYTF.

This clonotype appeared many times. The chain employs TRBV7-8 and TRBJ2-7; TRBD2 is a possible D gene (7 bases). Germline V gene data show CDR1 as SGHVS and CDR2 as FQNEAQ. The CDR3 consists of 16 residues. Trimming stripped 1 base from V and 2 bases from J, with 15 bases between. CDR3 sequence: CASSLGGGDIAYEQYF. In nucleotides, the CDR3 is TGTGCCAGCAGCTTAGGAGGGGGGGACATAGCCTACGAGCAGTACTTC.

The chain carries TRBV20-1 and TRBJ2-5, with TRBD2 identical over 12 bases. Losses at the gene ends were 5 bases for V and 5 bases for J; bases not matched to a gene: 12. Germline CDR1 is DFQATT and CDR2 is SNEGSKA (reference sequence). The CDR3 has 16 amino acids. DNA for the CDR3: TGCAGTGCTCCTGATTCTAGCGGGAGGGCCGGGGAGACCCAGTACTTC. Protein product: CSAPDSSGRAGETQYF.

This clonotype appeared once. The chain recombines TRBV5-1 with TRBJ1-1; 8 bases line up with TRBD1. This CDR3 contains 14 residues. Germline-derived CDR1 and CDR2 are SGHRS and YFSETQ. Trimming removed 5 bases from V and 2 bases from J; junction bases left unmatched: 5. CDR3 residues: CASSSQGGNTEAFF. The CDR3 DNA sequence: TGCGCCAGCAGTTCACAGGGGGGAAACACTGAAGCTTTCTTT.

The table lists this clonotype with a few counts. The chain uses TRBV5-1 and TRBJ2-7, with 15 bases matching TRBD2. V lost 0 bases to trimming and J lost 3 bases; unmatched junction nucleotides: 13. The CDR3 spans 20 residues. Germline lookup yields CDR1 SGHRS and CDR2 YFSETQ. The CDR3: CASSLAPPGLAGGRNYEQYF. The CDR3 region has the DNA TGCGCCAGCAGCTTGGCACCCCCGGGACTAGCGGGAGGCAGGAACTACGAGCAGTACTTC. The whole variable domain, filled in from reference TRBV5-1 and TRBJ2-7, reads KAGVTQTPRYLIKTRGQQVTLSCSPISGHRSVSWYQQTPGQGLQFLFEYFSETQRNKGNFPGRFSGRQFSNSRSEMNVSTLELGDSALYLCASSLAPPGLAGGRNYEQYFGPGTRLTVT.

This clonotype appeared many times. The chain links TRBV30 to TRBJ2-7; perhaps TRBD1 as D (6 bases). The CDR3 is 14 residues long. The germline V and J ends were trimmed by 2 bases and 1 base, with 12 bases remaining between them. Germline values: CDR1 GTSNPN, CDR2 SVGIG (reference sequence). DNA of the CDR3: TGTGCCTGGAGTAGTGGTGGACAGTCCTACGAGCAGTACTTC. It translates to CAWSSGGQSYEQYF.

This chain links TRBV25-1 with TRBJ2-5, with D possibly matching TRBD1 (5 bases). The germline gives CDR1 MGHDK, CDR2 SYGVNS. The CDR3 is made up of 15 amino acids. V lost 0 bases, J lost 3 bases, and 11 bases lay in between. CDR3: CASSEYRQGKETQYF. The CDR3 DNA reads as TGTGCCAGCAGTGAATATAGGCAGGGTAAAGAGACCCAGTACTTC.

This chain links TRBV14 with TRBJ1-2; D is undetermined. Looked up from germline, CDR1 is SGHDN and CDR2 is FVKESK. This CDR3 comprises 15 residues. V lost 3 bases and J lost 1, with 12 bases in between. The CDR3 DNA reads as TGTGCCAGCAGCCACGGAGCCGGGATTAACTATGGCTACACCTTC. Protein: CASSHGAGINYGYTF.

The genes are TRBV7-2 and TRBJ1-2, with D unclear. Germline V gene lookup returns CDR1 SGHTA and CDR2 FQGNSA. The CDR3 is 14 residues long. The germline V and J ends were trimmed by 2 bases and 0 bases, with 7 bases remaining between them. As DNA, the CDR3 is TGTGCCAGCAGCTTAACCAGCACTAACTATGGCTACACCTTC. Translation gives CASSLTSTNYGYTF.

V is TRBV6-1 and J is TRBJ2-2; TRBD2 matches 9 bases. This CDR3 contains 15 residues. Germline CDR1 MNHNS, CDR2 SASEGT. V shed 2 bases and J 4 bases; nucleotides not matched to a gene: 2. CDR3 sequence (DNA): TGTGCCAGCAGTGAAAGAGCGGGAGGCACCGGGGAGCTGTTTTTT. Residues: CASSERAGGTGELFF.

This clonotype was counted a few times. V gene TRBV28 combines with J gene TRBJ2-1, with 10 bases lining up with TRBD2. V shed 10 bases, J shed 3 bases, and the junction held 3 bases outside the gene matches. The CDR3 is made up of 13 amino acids. Germline values: CDR1 MDHEN, CDR2 SYDVKM. The CDR3 here is CATRTSGYNEQFF. CDR3 nucleotide sequence: TGTGCCACACGGACTAGCGGCTACAATGAGCAGTTCTTC.